The clone carrying this T cell receptor (beta chain) was detected ten times or more. Antigen unknown. TCRdb itself ran the 5' RACE reads through MiXCR, one entry per CDR3 protein. Of about 130,000 distinct CDR3 sequences listed, 6% to 8% are singletons. This specimen belongs to a study of CD8 T cells in ankylosing spondylitis. General study results and limits: There was a TCR beta motif, made of eight highly homologous variants, that appeared characteristic of ankylosing spondylitis blood.

V was cut by 4 bases and J by 5 bases, with 15 bases left in between. This CDR3 has 15 amino acids. Sequenced material: blood, either unsorted or a sorted T cell fraction (not recorded which). The sequence came from a female donor with ankylosing spondylitis or in good health (not recorded which). This chain links TRBV12-3 or TRBV12-4 with TRBJ2-1; D is possibly TRBD1 or TRBD2 (6 bases each). The CDR3 coding sequence is TGTGCCAGCAGTTATGTGGGGGGCCTCGACAATGAGCAGTTCTTC. This translates into CASSYVGGLDNEQFF.